The 11 T cell receptor beta chains below were found in one sample sequenced in a study of CD8 T cells in ankylosing spondylitis. In TCRdb, the 5' RACE reads were re-called with MiXCR into one record per CDR3 protein. The sample carries over 600,000 distinct CDR3 sequences, over 15% recorded once. Whole-study results and caveats: Seemingly characteristic of ankylosing spondylitis blood was a TCR beta motif consisting of several highly homologous variants.

These receptors have no identified antigens. Sequenced: blood, either unsorted or a sorted T cell fraction (not recorded which). These receptors all come from a male donor with ankylosing spondylitis.

The genes are TRBV6-1 and TRBJ1-5; D gene ambiguous. Germline CDR1 is MNHNS and CDR2 is SASEGT. This CDR3 is built from 13 residues. Trimming shortened V by 7 bases and J by 3 bases, and 10 bases separated the two germline ends. For the CDR3, the DNA is TGTGCCAGCACTCGGGAAAACAATCAGCCCCAGCATTTT. Protein product: CASTRENNQPQHF.

This clonotype showed up just a few times. The genes are TRBV27 and TRBJ1-1, with a tentative D call TRBD1 (6 bases). The germline V and J ends were trimmed by 4 bases and 4 bases, with 13 bases remaining between them. CDR1 is MNHEY, CDR2 SMNVEV, per germline (reference sequence). The CDR3 consists of 14 residues. CDR3: CASSWRTGSTEAFF. CDR3 nucleotides: TGTGCCAGCAGTTGGCGTACAGGGAGCACTGAAGCTTTCTTT.

For the CDR3, the DNA is TGTGCCAGCAGTTTTCAGGGAGGAAATTCACCCCTCCACTTT. It translates to CASSFQGGNSPLHF. This chain links TRBV12-3 or TRBV12-4 with TRBJ1-6; TRBD1 is a possible D gene (5 bases). This CDR3 comprises 14 residues. Trimming pared 3 bases from V and 7 bases from J, leaving 10 bases between.

V is TRBV12-3 or TRBV12-4 and J is TRBJ2-1, with unresolved D. V was clipped by 2 bases and J by 0 bases, with 11 bases between them. The CDR3 consists of 16 residues. CDR3 DNA sequence: TGTGCCAGCAGTTTAAGAGACGGAAGCTCCTACAATGAGCAGTTCTTC. Translated, it gives CASSLRDGSSYNEQFF.

This clonotype was detected only once. The genes are TRBV5-1 and TRBJ2-1; D unresolved. The CDR3 loop spans 15 amino acids. Trimming removed 1 base at V and 1 base at J, with 9 bases between. Germline CDR1 is SGHRS and CDR2 is YFSETQ. CDR3 sequence: CASSLSVRSYNEQFF. Written as DNA, the CDR3 is TGCGCCAGCAGCTTGTCAGTCCGTTCCTACAATGAGCAGTTCTTC. The variable domain in full, with the rest retrieved from reference TRBV5-1 and TRBJ2-1, is KAGVTQTPRYLIKTRGQQVTLSCSPISGHRSVSWYQQTPGQGLQFLFEYFSETQRNKGNFPGRFSGRQFSNSRSEMNVSTLELGDSALYLCASSLSVRSYNEQFFGPGTRLTVL.

There are a few counts of this clonotype. The chain combines TRBV20-1 with TRBJ1-5; no clear D. CDR3 length: 14 amino acids. The V end was cut by 3 bases, the J end by 2 bases, with 11 bases between. Germline values: CDR1 DFQATT, CDR2 SNEGSKA (reference sequence). CDR3 bases: TGCAGTGCTAGTACCCTTACGGGCAATCAGCCCCAGCATTTT. As protein: CSASTLTGNQPQHF.

The rearrangement joins TRBV14 to TRBJ2-3; D may correspond to TRBD1 or TRBD2 (5 bases each). The CDR3 has 15 residues. Germline loops: CDR1 SGHDN, CDR2 FVKESK. Trimming removed 1 base at V and 1 base at J, with 9 bases between. The CDR3 DNA sequence: TGTGCCAGCAGCCAAGTTAGGGACGGCACAGATACGCAGTATTTT. Translated, it gives CASSQVRDGTDTQYF.

This clonotype was picked up a small number of times. The rearrangement joins TRBV12-3 or TRBV12-4 to TRBJ1-1, with D tentatively TRBD1 (6 bases). This CDR3 has 12 amino acids. Trimming removed 5 bases from V and 4 bases from J, with 8 bases in between. CDR3 DNA sequence: TGTGCCAGCAGTACAGGGATCACTGAAGCTTTCTTT. Translation gives CASSTGITEAFF.

This clonotype was recorded a few times. V is TRBV29-1 and J is TRBJ2-6, with D maybe TRBD2 (6 bases). The germline gives CDR1 SQVTM, CDR2 ANQGSEA. The CDR3 totals 14 residues. V gave up 7 bases and J gave up 0 bases, with 10 bases separating them. CDR3 loop: CSALGGSGANVLTF. DNA of the CDR3: TGCAGCGCCTTGGGGGGCTCTGGGGCCAACGTCCTGACTTTC.

The J gene is TRBJ2-3, the V gene TRBV18; TRBD1 agrees at 8 bases. Per germline, CDR1 KGHSH and CDR2 LQKENI. J was trimmed by 11 bases and V by 3 bases; bases with no gene match: 13. CDR3 length: 15 amino acids. CDR3 nucleotides: TGTGCCAGCTCACCGCCCCCACCGACAGGGGATGTGCAGTATTTT. Its translation: CASSPPPPTGDVQYF.

There are many counts of this clonotype. The V and J genes are TRBV15 and TRBJ2-2; no firm D call. Per germline, CDR1 LNHNV and CDR2 YYDKDF (reference sequence). The CDR3 has 15 amino acids. V lost 5 bases to trimming and J lost 4 bases, with 14 bases between them. The CDR3 loop reads CATSLVVASTGELFF. CDR3 nucleotide sequence: TGTGCCACCAGCCTGGTGGTTGCGAGCACCGGGGAGCTGTTTTTT.